These 29 T cell receptor beta chains came from one sample sequenced in a study of monozygotic twins with inflammatory bowel disease. TCRdb re-called the 5' RACE reads; every CDR3 protein appears as one record, without DNA. The repertoire table contains approximately 100,000 distinct CDR3 sequences. Sequencing was performed on blood. These receptors all come from a human donor with ulcerative colitis or Crohn's disease, or a healthy co-twin of an affected twin (not recorded which).

The chain links TRBV5-1 to TRBJ1-4. The CDR3 extends over 15 amino acids. The V gene's germline CDR1 is SGHRS and CDR2 YFSETQ. The CDR3 protein is CASRSKGATNEKLFF.

This chain links TRBV25-1 with TRBJ1-2. The germline V gene has CDR1 MGHDK and CDR2 SYGVNS. The length of the CDR3 is 13 residues. CDR3 residues: CASSETATYGYTF.

This rearrangement joins TRBV5-1 to TRBJ2-2. The germline V gene has CDR1 SGHRS and CDR2 YFSETQ. The CDR3 runs 15 residues. The CDR3 is CASSLRQSNTGELFF.

The CDR3 reads CASSARSLAGVQETQYF. The V and J genes are TRBV19 and TRBJ2-5; no DNA is available, so the TRBD2 call from TCRdb remains unchecked. The CDR3 spans 17 residues. Germline CDR1 and CDR2: LNHDA and SQIVND (reference sequence).

The V and J genes are TRBV6-1 and TRBJ1-5; TCRdb's D gene call, TRBD1, goes unchecked for lack of DNA. Germline CDR1 and CDR2: MNHNS and SASEGT. This CDR3 spans 13 amino acids. CDR3 loop: CASSERGPQPQHF.

The chain combines TRBV12-3 or TRBV12-4 with TRBJ2-2. The length of the CDR3 is 13 residues. CDR3 residues: CATRGLNTGELFF.

V gene TRBV15 combines with J gene TRBJ1-5; TCRdb lists TRBD1, though no DNA is available to test this call. Germline V gene lookup returns CDR1 LNHNV and CDR2 YYDKDF (reference sequence). CDR3 length: 19 amino acids. CDR3 protein: CATSRGIGQGRILNQPQHF.

This sequence joins TRBV5-4 and TRBJ2-3. This CDR3 region has 14 residues. Looked up from germline, CDR1 is SGHNT and CDR2 is YYREEE (reference sequence). The CDR3 spells CASTPEFVGDTQYF.

This chain connects TRBV27 to TRBJ1-1. Germline V gene sequence: CDR1 MNHEY, CDR2 SMNVEV (reference sequence). CDR3 length equals 12 residues. CDR3 protein: CATLLVGFEAFF.

The chain carries TRBV11-2 and TRBJ2-1; TCRdb indicates TRBD2, and absent DNA this call remains unverified. Germline CDR1 SGHAT, CDR2 FQNNGV. This CDR3 has 16 residues. The CDR3 sequence is CASSPIGLAGPQEQFF.

V and J are TRBV29-1 and TRBJ2-1; TCRdb's D gene call, TRBD2, goes unchecked for lack of DNA. CDR1 SQVTM and CDR2 ANQGSEA come from the germline V gene. The CDR3 is made up of 14 amino acids. CDR3 sequence: CSVEGVAERNEQFF.

The rearrangement joins TRBV7-3 to TRBJ2-5; TCRdb returns TRBD1, unconfirmable since there is no DNA. Germline V gene sequence: CDR1 SGHTA, CDR2 FQGTGA. The CDR3 consists of 13 residues. This CDR3 is CASSYRDGETQYF.

The genes are TRBV12-3 or TRBV12-4 and TRBJ1-2. The CDR3 consists of 13 residues. This CDR3 reads CAASSSRLGGYTF.

The chain employs TRBV29-1 and TRBJ2-3; the D gene TCRdb calls, TRBD2, cannot be checked with no DNA. Germline CDR1 and CDR2: SQVTM and ANQGSEA. The CDR3 runs to 22 residues. The chain's CDR3 is CSVDGQVRASGRGRTSTDTQYF.

The CDR3 is CASSLDLAGYIQYF. This rearrangement joins TRBV4-2 to TRBJ2-4; there is no DNA to check the TCRdb D call of TRBD2. From germline, CDR1 is LGHNA and CDR2 YNFKEQ. The CDR3 is 14 amino acids.

CDR3 protein: CASSRNRGQDIQYF. The chain is built from TRBV18 and TRBJ2-4; the D gene TCRdb calls, TRBD1, cannot be checked with no DNA. The CDR3 has 14 amino acids. Per germline, CDR1 KGHSH and CDR2 LQKENI.

CDR3 residues: CASSQDWDGIYEQYF. The chain combines TRBV4-3 with TRBJ2-7. The CDR3 totals 15 residues. In germline, CDR1 is LGHNA, CDR2 YSLEER.

The chain couples TRBV4-1 to TRBJ2-5; TCRdb selects TRBD2, and the lack of DNA leaves this call unchecked. In germline, CDR1 is MGHRA, CDR2 YSYEKL. There are 16 residues in the CDR3. This CDR3 reads CASSTNDRAGGETQYF.

V and J are TRBV9 and TRBJ1-5; TCRdb proposes TRBD1, but this gene call is untestable without DNA. Germline CDR1 is SGDLS and CDR2 is YYNGEE. The CDR3 extends over 16 amino acids. The CDR3 loop reads CASGGDGRGSNQPQHF.

V usage is TRBV12-3 or TRBV12-4 and J usage is TRBJ2-7; TCRdb gives TRBD1 as the D gene, but with no DNA this cannot be confirmed. The CDR3 loop spans 15 amino acids. CDR3 sequence reads: CASSLVDRGQVEQYF.

The chain combines TRBV12-3 or TRBV12-4 with TRBJ1-6. The CDR3 sequence is 16 residues long. The CDR3 sequence: CASGNWGSSYNSPLHF.

CDR3: CASSLASGDHNEQFF. The rearrangement uses TRBV7-6 and TRBJ2-1; with no DNA, the TCRdb D assignment of TRBD2 cannot be verified. The germline V gene encodes CDR1 SGHVS and CDR2 FNYEAQ. The CDR3 sequence is 15 residues long.

CDR3 sequence: CASSLQRTSGQETQYF. This chain joins TRBV7-2 and TRBJ2-5; no DNA is available, so the TRBD2 call from TCRdb remains unchecked. The CDR3 is 16 amino acids. Germline V gives CDR1 SGHTA, CDR2 FQGNSA.

The chain uses TRBV7-9 and TRBJ1-5; checking the TCRdb D call of TRBD1 is not possible without DNA. This CDR3 has 12 amino acids. Germline values: CDR1 SEHNR, CDR2 FQNEAQ (reference sequence). CDR3: CASSSRDLAQHF. The full variable domain, in which reference TRBV7-9 and TRBJ1-5 provide the parts outside the CDR3, is DTGVSQNPRHKITKRGQNVTFRCDPISEHNRLYWYRQTLGQGPEFLTYFQNEAQLEKSRLLSDRFSAERPKGSFSTLEIQRTEQGDSAMYLCASSSRDLAQHFGDGTRLSIL.

The chain couples TRBV28 to TRBJ2-7; TCRdb proposes TRBD2, but this gene call is untestable without DNA. This CDR3 has 17 residues. Germline CDR1 is MDHEN and CDR2 is SYDVKM. The CDR3 sequence is CASSFPSDMPLTYEQYF.

V is TRBV5-6 and J is TRBJ2-1. The CDR3 extends over 14 amino acids. CDR1 and CDR2 from the germline V gene are SGHDT and YYEEEE. CDR3 in amino acids: CASSLGSSYNEQFF.

This chain uses TRBV6-5 with TRBJ1-5; TCRdb picks TRBD1, but there is no DNA to check that call. In germline, CDR1 is MNHEY, CDR2 SVGAGI. The CDR3 loop spans 15 amino acids. CDR3 residues: CASSYSGRENQPQHF.

This sequence joins TRBV6-5 and TRBJ1-6. This CDR3 contains 16 residues. Germline CDR1 is MNHEY and CDR2 is SVGAGI. CDR3 sequence: CASSYYRGSYNSPLHF.

The CDR3 loop reads CASSPLGATSTDTQYF. The genes are TRBV6-1 and TRBJ2-3; TCRdb selects TRBD2, and the lack of DNA leaves this call unchecked. Germline lookup yields CDR1 MNHNS and CDR2 SASEGT. The length of the CDR3 is 16 residues.